This T cell receptor beta chain appears in the sequencing data of a study of blood T cell repertoires in COVID-19. For the study at large: Sites across the United States, Italy and Spain contributed samples from acute and convalescent COVID-19.

Trimming cost V 2 bases and J 6 bases, with 11 bases left between them. Germline lookup yields CDR1 GTSNPN and CDR2 SVGIG (reference sequence). The CDR3 contains 12 residues. During active infection, Seattle patients enrolled and were then monitored through disease. In the original analysis: Reference gene primers were amplified, and this amplification served to estimate nucleated cell counts. TCRdb's table, derived via immunoSEQ multiplex PCR, lists solely in-frame clones and lacks some. Clone size and the V and J calls come from that table; the DNA yielded D and trimming. The sample includes about 260,000 clones, around 90% of them seen just once.

The chain recombines TRBV30 with TRBJ2-7; weak D call: TRBD1 (5 bases). This receptor was obtained from a woman aged 70-85 years with COVID-19, enrolled during active disease. What was sequenced was peripheral blood. This chain's CDR3 is CAWSTQGLEQYF. The CDR3 nucleotides are TGTGCCTGGAGTACGCAGGGCCTCGAGCAGTACTTC.